A selection of T cell receptor beta chains follows, all from one sample in a study of blood T cell repertoires in COVID-19. Profiling relied on immunoSEQ multiplex PCR, and the TCRdb table lists in-frame clones only, not all of them. This sample yields over 250,000 clones, of which 88% are seen a single time; less than 3% belongs to the top ten. Sequencing was performed on PBMCs or T cells enriched from blood (not recorded which). The origin of the receptors is a woman aged 45-65 years who had recovered from COVID-19. CDR3s include the opening cysteine and the closing phenylalanine or tryptophan. A D gene is named only where the DNA matches it firmly. Size is omitted from some rows. Given values are once, few, many or a class for expanded clones.

CDR3nt: TGTGCCAGCTCACCGGTGACAGGAACCACCGGGGAGCTGTTTTTT; CDR3aa: CASSPVTGTTGELFF; abundance: NA; v_gene: TRBV18; d_gene: NA; len: 15; j_gene: TRBJ2-2
CDR3nt: TGTGCCAGCAGCCAGAGGACAGGGGAGTATGGCTACACCTTC; CDR3aa: CASSQRTGEYGYTF; abundance: NA; v_gene: TRBV3-1/TRBV3-2; d_gene: TRBD1; len: 14; j_gene: TRBJ1-2
CDR3nt: TGTGCCTGGAGTGTAGTGGGAGGGCCGGGGGAGACCCAGTACTTC; CDR3aa: CAWSVVGGPGETQYF; abundance: NA; v_gene: TRBV30; d_gene: TRBD2; len: 15; j_gene: TRBJ2-5
CDR3nt: TGTGCCAGCAGTTTATTTACGGGGATGGGTGCTGGAAACACCATATATTTT; CDR3aa: CASSLFTGMGAGNTIYF; abundance: NA; v_gene: TRBV28; d_gene: NA; len: 17; j_gene: TRBJ1-3
CDR3nt: TGTGCCTGGATCCACGGGGGAAGGGGTGAAAAACTGTTTTTT; CDR3aa: CAWIHGGRGEKLFF; abundance: NA; v_gene: TRBV30; d_gene: NA; len: 14; j_gene: TRBJ1-4
CDR3nt: TGTGCCAGCAGCTTAGTTTTATTGACAGGGGCGGAAGATACGCAGTATTTT; CDR3aa: CASSLVLLTGAEDTQYF; abundance: NA; v_gene: TRBV7-2; d_gene: TRBD1; len: 17; j_gene: TRBJ2-3
CDR3nt: TGTGCCAGCAGCCCGGGACAGGGAGGCACCGGGGAGCTGTTTTTT; CDR3aa: CASSPGQGGTGELFF; abundance: NA; v_gene: TRBV11-3; d_gene: TRBD1; len: 15; j_gene: TRBJ2-2
CDR3nt: TGCGCCAGCAGCCGCGGGACAGGGGATGGTTCACCCCTCCACTTT; CDR3aa: CASSRGTGDGSPLHF; abundance: NA; v_gene: TRBV4-3; d_gene: TRBD1; len: 15; j_gene: TRBJ1-6
CDR3nt: TGTGCCAGCTCACCACCACAGGGCGGCTACACCTTC; CDR3aa: CASSPPQGGYTF; abundance: NA; v_gene: TRBV18; d_gene: NA; len: 12; j_gene: TRBJ1-2
CDR3nt: TGCGCCAGCAGTACTAGCGGGAGTGACGAGCAGTACTTC; CDR3aa: CASSTSGSDEQYF; abundance: NA; v_gene: TRBV5-1; d_gene: TRBD2; len: 13; j_gene: TRBJ2-7
CDR3nt: TGTGCCAGCAGCTTAACAGGGAGTATCACTAATGAAAAACTGTTTTTT; CDR3aa: CASSLTGSITNEKLFF; abundance: many; v_gene: TRBV7-9; d_gene: NA; len: 16; j_gene: TRBJ1-4
CDR3nt: TGTGCCAGCAGCTTAGGGGGAGTTTGGAGCACTGAAGCTTTCTTT; CDR3aa: CASSLGGVWSTEAFF; abundance: once; v_gene: TRBV7-2; d_gene: NA; len: 15; j_gene: TRBJ1-1
CDR3nt: TGTGCCAGCAGTTTACGACAGGGGGCGAGCACAGATACGCAGTATTTT; CDR3aa: CASSLRQGASTDTQYF; abundance: NA; v_gene: TRBV28; d_gene: TRBD1; len: 16; j_gene: TRBJ2-3
CDR3nt: TGTGCCAGCACTAGGACAGGGGGAGGCTACGAGCAGTACTTC; CDR3aa: CASTRTGGGYEQYF; abundance: NA; v_gene: TRBV6-5; d_gene: TRBD1; len: 14; j_gene: TRBJ2-7
CDR3nt: TGTGCCACCAAGCCCGGGACAGGGTCCTCCTACGAGCAGTACTTC; CDR3aa: CATKPGTGSSYEQYF; abundance: NA; v_gene: TRBV28; d_gene: TRBD1; len: 15; j_gene: TRBJ2-7
CDR3nt: TGTGCCAGCAGTTTAGGTCAGACAGCGAAAGCTTTCTTT; CDR3aa: CASSLGQTAKAFF; abundance: NA; v_gene: TRBV12-3/TRBV12-4; d_gene: NA; len: 13; j_gene: TRBJ1-1
CDR3nt: TGTGCCAGCAGCTTATTTAACAGGGAGAACACCGGGGAGCTGTTTTTT; CDR3aa: CASSLFNRENTGELFF; abundance: NA; v_gene: TRBV7-2; d_gene: NA; len: 16; j_gene: TRBJ2-2
CDR3nt: TGTGCCAGCAGTATCAACAGGGAAAAACTGTTTTTT; CDR3aa: CASSINREKLFF; abundance: NA; v_gene: TRBV28; d_gene: NA; len: 12; j_gene: TRBJ1-4
CDR3nt: TGTGCCAGCAGCCAACTAGCGGGAGGGCCTAGCACAGATACGCAGTATTTT; CDR3aa: CASSQLAGGPSTDTQYF; abundance: NA; v_gene: TRBV4-2; d_gene: TRBD2; len: 17; j_gene: TRBJ2-3
CDR3nt: TGTGCCAGCAGCCAAGACTACAGGGGTGGCTACACCTTC; CDR3aa: CASSQDYRGGYTF; abundance: NA; v_gene: TRBV7-2; d_gene: TRBD1; len: 13; j_gene: TRBJ1-2
CDR3nt: TGTGCCAGCAGTACTAGCGGGAGACAAAGGGAGACCCAGTACTTC; CDR3aa: CASSTSGRQRETQYF; abundance: NA; v_gene: TRBV2; d_gene: TRBD2; len: 15; j_gene: TRBJ2-5
CDR3nt: TGTGCCAGCAGCTTAGTGACAGGGGTAGGAACTGAAGCTTTCTTT; CDR3aa: CASSLVTGVGTEAFF; abundance: NA; v_gene: TRBV7-2; d_gene: TRBD1; len: 15; j_gene: TRBJ1-1
CDR3nt: TGTGCCAGCAGTTTATCGGGGAACCAGCCCCAGCATTTT; CDR3aa: CASSLSGNQPQHF; abundance: NA; v_gene: TRBV28; d_gene: NA; len: 13; j_gene: TRBJ1-5
CDR3nt: TGTGCCAGCAGCCCCCGGAGGATACAAGAGACCCAGTACTTC; CDR3aa: CASSPRRIQETQYF; abundance: NA; v_gene: TRBV11-2; d_gene: NA; len: 14; j_gene: TRBJ2-5
CDR3nt: TGTGCCAGCAGCTCCCGGGGAACGGCGTACAATGAGCAGTTCTTC; CDR3aa: CASSSRGTAYNEQFF; abundance: NA; v_gene: TRBV6-5; d_gene: NA; len: 15; j_gene: TRBJ2-1
CDR3nt: TGTGCCAGCAGTTACTCAGGGGGCTCGTACTACGAGCAGTACTTC; CDR3aa: CASSYSGGSYYEQYF; abundance: NA; v_gene: TRBV6-5; d_gene: TRBD1; len: 15; j_gene: TRBJ2-7
CDR3nt: TGCGCCAGCAACCTAGCGGGAGGGCGAGATACGCAGTATTTT; CDR3aa: CASNLAGGRDTQYF; abundance: NA; v_gene: TRBV10-1; d_gene: TRBD2; len: 14; j_gene: TRBJ2-3
CDR3nt: TGTGCCAGCAGACAAGGTACGGGAGCACCCAATGAGCAGTTCTTC; CDR3aa: CASRQGTGAPNEQFF; abundance: NA; v_gene: TRBV3-1/TRBV3-2; d_gene: NA; len: 15; j_gene: TRBJ2-1
CDR3nt: TGTGCCAGCAGCTCGGACAGGGGCCCAAAAGTGAACACTGAAGCTTTCTTT; CDR3aa: CASSSDRGPKVNTEAFF; abundance: once; v_gene: TRBV27; d_gene: TRBD1; len: 17; j_gene: TRBJ1-1
CDR3nt: TGTGCCAGTAGTTCCCCAGGCGGAGGGAGTCCCTACGAGCAGTACTTC; CDR3aa: CASSSPGGGSPYEQYF; abundance: NA; v_gene: TRBV19; d_gene: NA; len: 16; j_gene: TRBJ2-7
CDR3nt: TGTGCCAGCAGCTCAGTTGGACTAGCGGGAGAACCGCAGTATTTT; CDR3aa: CASSSVGLAGEPQYF; abundance: NA; v_gene: TRBV9; d_gene: TRBD2; len: 15; j_gene: TRBJ2-3
CDR3nt: TGTGCCAGCAGCCAAGTTCGGGGGAACACTGAAGCTTTCTTT; CDR3aa: CASSQVRGNTEAFF; abundance: NA; v_gene: TRBV3-1/TRBV3-2; d_gene: NA; len: 14; j_gene: TRBJ1-1
CDR3nt: TGCAGCGTTGGAGACATCGGCACTGAAGCTTTCTTT; CDR3aa: CSVGDIGTEAFF; abundance: NA; v_gene: TRBV29-1; d_gene: NA; len: 12; j_gene: TRBJ1-1
CDR3nt: TGTGCCAGCAGTATCGACAGGAAAAACATTCAGTACTTC; CDR3aa: CASSIDRKNIQYF; abundance: NA; v_gene: TRBV6-5; d_gene: NA; len: 13; j_gene: TRBJ2-4
CDR3nt: TGTGCCAGCAGGGGAGGGAACACTGAAGCTTTCTTT; CDR3aa: CASRGGNTEAFF; abundance: NA; v_gene: TRBV6-5; d_gene: NA; len: 12; j_gene: TRBJ1-1
CDR3nt: TGTGCCAGCAGCCAATTCCTTAGGGGTTCGTACGAGCAGTACTTC; CDR3aa: CASSQFLRGSYEQYF; abundance: NA; v_gene: TRBV11-1; d_gene: NA; len: 15; j_gene: TRBJ2-7
CDR3nt: TGTGCCACTAGCCGGGACTATGGGGCCTACGAGCAGTACTTC; CDR3aa: CATSRDYGAYEQYF; abundance: NA; v_gene: TRBV19; d_gene: TRBD2; len: 14; j_gene: TRBJ2-7
CDR3nt: TGTGCCAGCAGCCAAGATTCACAGGGGATATATAGCAATCAGCCCCAGCATTTT; CDR3aa: CASSQDSQGIYSNQPQHF; abundance: NA; v_gene: TRBV4-2; d_gene: TRBD1; len: 18; j_gene: TRBJ1-5
CDR3nt: TGTGCCAGCAGGAGCGCAGGAGGTTATGGCTACACCTTC; CDR3aa: CASRSAGGYGYTF; abundance: NA; v_gene: TRBV5-4; d_gene: NA; len: 13; j_gene: TRBJ1-2
CDR3nt: TGCGCCAGCAGTGAGTCTTCAGGGGGCCACTCCTACGAGCAGTACTTC; CDR3aa: CASSESSGGHSYEQYF; abundance: NA; v_gene: TRBV10-2; d_gene: TRBD1; len: 16; j_gene: TRBJ2-7
CDR3nt: TGTGCCAGCAGTCCCGAAGCACAGACATATCCTTGGGGCTACACCTTC; CDR3aa: CASSPEAQTYPWGYTF; abundance: NA; v_gene: TRBV27; d_gene: NA; len: 16; j_gene: TRBJ1-2
CDR3nt: TGTGCCAGCAGCTTAGCGTTTGGCGGGTCTGGGGCCAACGTCCTGACTTTC; CDR3aa: CASSLAFGGSGANVLTF; abundance: NA; v_gene: TRBV7-2; d_gene: NA; len: 17; j_gene: TRBJ2-6
CDR3nt: TGTGCCATCAGTGACGGACAGGGTCTTACCTACGAGCAGTACTTC; CDR3aa: CAISDGQGLTYEQYF; abundance: NA; v_gene: TRBV10-3; d_gene: TRBD1; len: 15; j_gene: TRBJ2-7
CDR3nt: TGTGCCAGCAGCTCACAGCATGGACTCCAGGCGAGGGGCTACACCTTC; CDR3aa: CASSSQHGLQARGYTF; abundance: NA; v_gene: TRBV7-2; d_gene: NA; len: 16; j_gene: TRBJ1-2
CDR3nt: TGTGCCAGCAGCTTGGGACTAGCCAAAAACATTCAGTACTTC; CDR3aa: CASSLGLAKNIQYF; abundance: NA; v_gene: TRBV28; d_gene: NA; len: 14; j_gene: TRBJ2-4
CDR3nt: TGTGCCAGCAGCCAGAGACAGTCGGTTCAGCCCCAGCATTTT; CDR3aa: CASSQRQSVQPQHF; abundance: once; v_gene: TRBV3-1/TRBV3-2; d_gene: NA; len: 14; j_gene: TRBJ1-5
CDR3nt: TGTGCCAGCAGTTTAAGTAGCCCGGAGAATTCACCCCTCCACTTT; CDR3aa: CASSLSSPENSPLHF; abundance: NA; v_gene: TRBV28; d_gene: NA; len: 15; j_gene: TRBJ1-6
CDR3nt: TGTGCCAGCAGCTCAGGGCAGGGGCAGAGCTACAATGAGCAGTTCTTC; CDR3aa: CASSSGQGQSYNEQFF; abundance: NA; v_gene: TRBV11-3; d_gene: NA; len: 16; j_gene: TRBJ2-1
CDR3nt: TGTGCCAGCTCGCCCCAGCGGGATTACAATGAGCAGTTCTTC; CDR3aa: CASSPQRDYNEQFF; abundance: NA; v_gene: TRBV18; d_gene: TRBD2; len: 14; j_gene: TRBJ2-1
CDR3nt: TGTGCCAGCAGCCCCGTCGGAGTGGCGACCCAGTACTTC; CDR3aa: CASSPVGVATQYF; abundance: NA; v_gene: TRBV11-2; d_gene: NA; len: 13; j_gene: TRBJ2-5
CDR3nt: TGTGCCAGTAGTATCTGGGGCGCAGGAAAACTGTTTTTT; CDR3aa: CASSIWGAGKLFF; abundance: NA; v_gene: TRBV19; d_gene: NA; len: 13; j_gene: TRBJ1-4
CDR3nt: TGCAGCGTTCGGACAGGGCCCCCCTACGAGCAGTACTTC; CDR3aa: CSVRTGPPYEQYF; abundance: NA; v_gene: TRBV29-1; d_gene: TRBD1; len: 13; j_gene: TRBJ2-7
CDR3nt: TGTGCCAGCAGGTCGCTAGCGGGAGGAGAGACCCAGTACTTC; CDR3aa: CASRSLAGGETQYF; abundance: NA; v_gene: TRBV7-9; d_gene: TRBD2; len: 14; j_gene: TRBJ2-5
CDR3nt: TGTGCCAGCAGCGCCAGACAGGCGACTAGCACAGATACGCAGTATTTT; CDR3aa: CASSARQATSTDTQYF; abundance: NA; v_gene: TRBV13; d_gene: NA; len: 16; j_gene: TRBJ2-3
CDR3nt: TGTGCCAGCAGTTTAGGGAGGGGAGGAGACAATGAGCAGTTCTTC; CDR3aa: CASSLGRGGDNEQFF; abundance: NA; v_gene: TRBV27; d_gene: TRBD2; len: 15; j_gene: TRBJ2-1
CDR3nt: TGTGCCAGCAGCTTAGGTAACCCGGGACAGGGATCTGGGGCTTTCTTT; CDR3aa: CASSLGNPGQGSGAFF; abundance: NA; v_gene: TRBV7-2; d_gene: TRBD1; len: 16; j_gene: TRBJ1-1
CDR3nt: TGTGCCAGCAGCCCGGGACAGACCTACGAGCAGTACTTC; CDR3aa: CASSPGQTYEQYF; abundance: NA; v_gene: TRBV7-9; d_gene: TRBD1; len: 13; j_gene: TRBJ2-7